This TCR beta chain derives from a study of blood T cell repertoires in COVID-19 (dated by TCRdb to 2020 to 2022). Study-level background: Samples from collaborators originated in the United States, Italy and Spain and spanned both the acute and convalescent phases of COVID-19. Samples were obtained from the ongoing ImmuneRACE study (first 160 participants) and from 1,200 or so subjects provided by 6 global collaborators. Where available, HLA class I and class II types were obtained from metadata supplied by the sample provider rather than from assay-based typing. The repertoires were made available in a free public database intended to serve as a resource for research on the immune response to SARS-CoV-2. The material from the prospective study consisted of cDNA or gDNA derived from T cells, B-cell-depleted T cells, or PBMCs. A de-identified subject ID, COVID-19 status, age in years and sex were almost always included in the sample metadata. Subjects who had been exposed to COVID-19, were actively infected with it, or had recovered from it provided the deeply sampled blood TCRbeta repertoires that made up the dataset.

Results and caveats for the whole study, not just this receptor: The quantity of clinical and demographic metadata differed by source and by participant and was supplied without curation.

The collaborating institutions used their own protocols to collect whole blood in K2EDTA tubes. For TCRbeta analysis, collaborator samples were shipped as frozen whole blood, as isolated PBMCs, or as DNA extracted from either sample type. TCRbeta CDR3 regions were amplified from genomic DNA by means of the immunoSEQ Assay, a bias-controlled multiplex PCR. In the original analysis: The number of nucleated cells in each sample was estimated from the amplification of reference gene primers within the assay. Sequence reads were collapsed and filtered to measure the absolute abundance of every unique TCRbeta CDR3 rearrangement. Productive Simpson clonality was computed per sample as the square root of Simpson's diversity index over productive rearrangements. The table was pulled from immuneACCESS by TCRdb, which kept in-frame rearrangements only. Such tables lose some clones; where checked, under half of the loss comes from unresolved V genes, and the rest has no known cause. The V and J calls and clone size were taken over from that table, and D and trimming were inferred from the DNA. The sample table records 200,000 to 300,000 clones; approximately 80% of these occur just once. Of the sample, around 9.2% falls within the top ten clones.

Measured from the cysteine to the phenylalanine, the CDR3 is 16 residues long. Only CDR3 DNA remains: 48 bases, in frame from the first base. CDR1 and CDR2 are read off the germline V gene as MNHEY and SVGAGI. Deletion took 0 bases off V and 6 bases off J, with a span of 14 bases between the germline ends. Concerning this clone itself: Which antigen it targets is not known. There are no base qualities to consult, and no much larger clone falls within one base.

Recombination connected TRBV6-5 to TRBJ2-2, with TRBD2 as a weak D call on 6 bases. The source material was peripheral blood. The TCR comes from a human donor in a cohort sampled during active COVID-19. This receptor carries the CDR3 CASSYSQGGFAGELFF. The DNA is TGTGCCAGCAGTTACTCTCAGGGAGGATTCGCCGGGGAGCTGTTTTTT.